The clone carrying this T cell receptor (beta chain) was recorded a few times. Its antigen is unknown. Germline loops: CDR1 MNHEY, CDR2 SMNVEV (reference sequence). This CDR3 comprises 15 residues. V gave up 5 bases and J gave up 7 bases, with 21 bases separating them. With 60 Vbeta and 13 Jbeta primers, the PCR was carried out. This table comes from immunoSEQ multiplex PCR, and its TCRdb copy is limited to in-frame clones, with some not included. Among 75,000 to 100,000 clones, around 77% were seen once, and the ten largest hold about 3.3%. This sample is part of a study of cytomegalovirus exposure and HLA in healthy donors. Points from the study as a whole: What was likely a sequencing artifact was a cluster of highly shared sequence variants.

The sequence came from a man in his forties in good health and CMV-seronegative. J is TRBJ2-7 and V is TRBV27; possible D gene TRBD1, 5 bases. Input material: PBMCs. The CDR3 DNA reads TGTGCCAGCAGTGCCCCGGACAAGGGAACACAAGAGCAGTACTTC. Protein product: CASSAPDKGTQEQYF.